Shown below are 10 T cell receptor beta chains from a single sample sequenced in a study of graft-versus-host responses after intestinal transplantation. Sequencing used immunoSEQ multiplex PCR; TCRdb keeps in-frame clones, though not all of them. The sample carries 110,000 to 150,000 clones, around nine tenths recorded once. No cognate antigen is known for these TCRs. The source was unstimulated CD4+ T cells sorted from spleen or lymph node cells, collected before intestinal transplant. The receptors originated from a human donor who received an intestinal transplant.

V usage is TRBV7-2 and J usage is TRBJ1-2; TRBD1 aligns across 8 bases. The V and J ends lost 1 base and 6 bases, in that order; junction bases with no gene match: 7. This CDR3 contains 15 residues. Germline V gene data show CDR1 as SGHTA and CDR2 as FQGNSA. The CDR3 spells CASSLVSGGVDGYTF. CDR3 nucleotides: TGTGCCAGCAGCTTAGTTTCAGGGGGCGTCGATGGCTACACCTTC.

V is TRBV21-1 and J is TRBJ1-2. TRBV21-1 is deemed a pseudogene. The CDR3 spans 10 residues. CDR3 residues: CASSKAGYTF. In DNA, the CDR3 is TGTGCCAGCAGCAAAGCTGGCTACACCTTC.

DNA for the CDR3: TGTGCCAGCAGTGCACAGGGGGCAGGGACTGAAGCTTTCTTT. It translates to CASSAQGAGTEAFF. This chain connects TRBV6-5 to TRBJ1-1; 9 nucleotides align to TRBD1. The germline gives CDR1 MNHEY, CDR2 SVGAGI. This CDR3 has 14 residues. Trimming removed 5 bases from V and 5 bases from J; junction bases left unmatched: 6.

This rearrangement joins TRBV10-3 to TRBJ2-1; D is undetermined. Looked up from germline, CDR1 is ENHRY and CDR2 is SYGVKD. Trimming left V 0 bases short and J 4 bases short, with 10 bases between. The CDR3 loop spans 15 amino acids. CDR3 sequence: CAISESLESYNEQFF. The CDR3 bases are TGTGCCATCAGTGAGTCTTTAGAGTCTTACAATGAGCAGTTCTTC.

This rearrangement joins TRBV15 to TRBJ2-7; possibly TRBD2 for D (7 bases). The CDR3 is made up of 16 amino acids. V lost 1 base to trimming and J lost 3 bases, with 16 bases between them. Germline V lookup: CDR1 LNHNV, CDR2 YYDKDF (reference sequence). CDR3 sequence reads: CATSRGEGGPHYEQYF. The CDR3 region has the DNA TGTGCCACCAGCAGAGGGGAGGGGGGACCGCACTACGAGCAGTACTTC.

The chain joins TRBV9 to TRBJ1-2, with D possibly matching TRBD1 (6 bases). Germline V gene data show CDR1 as SGDLS and CDR2 as YYNGEE. The CDR3 sequence is 16 residues long. Trimming took 0 bases from V and 1 from J, leaving 13 bases between them. CDR3 protein: CASSVGSGGFNYGYTF. CDR3 sequence (DNA): TGTGCCAGCAGCGTAGGTTCGGGGGGCTTTAACTATGGCTACACCTTC.

This clone was seen only a few times. V usage is TRBV23-1 and J usage is TRBJ1-3; no reliable D call. TRBV23-1 is sorted into the ORF group, with uncertain function. The ends were cut back, 11 bases at V and 0 bases at J, with 14 bases in the middle. The length of the CDR3 is 14 residues. CDR3 sequence: CAFPTPRSGNTIYF. The CDR3 nucleotides are TGCGCCTTCCCGACACCTCGCTCTGGAAACACCATATATTTT.

The chain combines TRBV6-5 with TRBJ2-1; 7 bases agree with TRBD2. V was clipped by 7 bases and J by 6 bases; unmatched bases: 6. This CDR3 comprises 13 residues. Germline V gene sequence: CDR1 MNHEY, CDR2 SVGAGI. The CDR3 bases are TGTGCCAGCAAAACGGGAGGCCGCAATGAGCAGTTCTTC. Encoded protein: CASKTGGRNEQFF.

V usage is TRBV13 and J usage is TRBJ2-7; a weak D match, TRBD1 (6 bases). CDR1 is PRHDT, CDR2 FYEKMQ, per germline (reference sequence). The CDR3 is 16 residues long. V lost 1 base to trimming and J lost 3 bases, with 16 bases between them. CDR3 region: CASSLESGQGNYEQYF. The CDR3 DNA follows: TGTGCCAGCAGCTTAGAGTCTGGGCAGGGGAACTACGAGCAGTACTTC.

The rearrangement links TRBV6-5 to TRBJ1-3; D not certain. Germline lookup yields CDR1 MNHEY and CDR2 SVGAGI. This CDR3 region has 12 residues. The V end was cut by 7 bases, the J end by 3 bases, with 7 bases between. CDR3 in DNA: TGTGCCAGCATCTCCGTTGGAAACACCATATATTTT. As protein: CASISVGNTIYF.